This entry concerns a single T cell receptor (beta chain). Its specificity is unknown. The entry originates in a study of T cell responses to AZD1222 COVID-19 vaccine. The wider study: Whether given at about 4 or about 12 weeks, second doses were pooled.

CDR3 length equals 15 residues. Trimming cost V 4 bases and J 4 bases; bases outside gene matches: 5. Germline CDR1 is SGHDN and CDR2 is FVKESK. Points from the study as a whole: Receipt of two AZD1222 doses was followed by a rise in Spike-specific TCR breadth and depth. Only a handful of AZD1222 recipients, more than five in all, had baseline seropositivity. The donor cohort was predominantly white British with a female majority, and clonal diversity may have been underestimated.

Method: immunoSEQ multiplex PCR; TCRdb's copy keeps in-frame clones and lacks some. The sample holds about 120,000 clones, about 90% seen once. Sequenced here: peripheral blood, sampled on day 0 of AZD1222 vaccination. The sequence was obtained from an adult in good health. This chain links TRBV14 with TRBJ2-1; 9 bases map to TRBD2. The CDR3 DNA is TGTGCCAGCAGCCTCCCGCGGGGGGGGTACAATGAGCAGTTCTTC. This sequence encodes CASSLPRGGYNEQFF.